This TCR beta chain derives from a study of cytomegalovirus exposure and HLA in healthy donors (TCRdb year 2017). Study-level background: An earlier analysis of several hundred of the donors reported roughly 300 Gb of sequence data and roughly 110 million unique TCR beta sequences from roughly 180 million T cells. An early release covering around 630 HLA-typed donors comprised about 320 gigabases of sequencing data and roughly 86 million unique TCR sequences. Using immunosequencing, the study profiled T cell repertoires from around 680 subjects and related those repertoires to cytomegalovirus serostatus. Typing coverage varied by locus: 629-630 donors for A, B, C, DRB1 and DQB1; more than 500 for DQA1; about 590 for DPA1; more than 450 for DPB1. Besides the first cohort of hundreds of subjects, a separate validation cohort made up of about 120 different subjects was used. Roughly 5 DR-DQ haplotypes were handled as single units for association and clustering because linkage in the cohort was strong. Both class I and class II loci were covered by HLA typing, at four-digit resolution. A later analysis re-examined previously published TCR beta repertoires from 600 to 700 donors and added high-resolution HLA genotyping to investigate patterns of TCR occurrence. Of the approximately 400 genotyped donors, over 80% were placed in the genetic ancestry cluster associated with self-reported Caucasian donors. Genome-wide SNP genotypes for about 60% of the 666 donors were used in a later genetic analysis, which treated that subset as a discovery cohort. All discovery cohort repertoires had been generated using a single sequencing platform. The study aimed to test whether signatures of past pathogen exposure could be identified by cataloging public T cell receptors. Donor age, sex, ethnicity and CMV serostatus were collected together with the repertoire data. To predict cytomegalovirus infection status, the study brought together high-throughput TCR immunosequencing, statistical association of individual TCRs with disease status, and machine learning. In an earlier analysis of over 550 of the donors, high-throughput TCR beta sequencing was used to judge whether each TCR beta V gene segment behaved as functional or pseudogenic. The later analysis used no new phenotypic data to find candidate immune exposures, relying instead on TCR beta sequences and their occurrence across donors. On average, approximately 250,000 unique TCR beta nucleotide sequences were sequenced per donor among several hundred genotyped donors of the cohort, with about 19% of those sequences being non-productive.

The study at large found these results: A later analysis found that TCR association rates varied across HLA loci, with DRB1 alleles showing the most associated TCRs and HLA-C alleles the fewest. This cohort had only TCR beta chains sequenced, and the lack of alpha or paired-chain data limited which features could be detected. In vitro tests confirmed that three of the cytomegalovirus-associated TCR beta chains recognize cytomegalovirus antigens. The study gave a list of 150 to 200 TCR beta chains associated with cytomegalovirus. In a later analysis, HLA-associated TCR beta chains showed more clonal expansion and lower generation probabilities than non-associated chains that were equally common. Correlated functional status among segregating V segments might be attributable to linkage disequilibrium, but an unknown experimental factor could not be ruled out. The presence/absence analyses assumed that sequencing depth was roughly uniform across donors, and that assumption may not be true. In an earlier analysis of some 540 of the donors, most TCR beta V segments appeared in productive rearrangements about 90% or about 30% of the time, broadly matching IMGT annotations. According to the authors, the approach could potentially be generalized to other disease states and immunological phenotypes. For the cohort, immune exposure information was limited to CMV serostatus. Most CMV-associated TCR beta chains appeared to be HLA-restricted in a later analysis, and the HLA associations seemed to be driven largely by CMV exposure. Most TCR sequences were observed very rarely across donors, whereas some public TCRs were present in many individuals. Specific HLA alleles were associated with some 15,000 TCR beta sequences at a false discovery rate of 0.05 in a later analysis. A further reported finding was that TCR beta sequences accurately predicted the HLA-A and HLA-B alleles for most subjects in the first cohort. The classifier was reported to diagnose cytomegalovirus status with high specificity and sensitivity in both the original cohort and the validation cohort. A cluster of highly shared sequence variants was judged likely to represent a technical artifact of the sequencing pipeline. When HLA alleles, especially DR and DQ, strongly co-occurred, attributing TCR associations to individual alleles was difficult. Because counts were too low, around 18 rarely observed V segments, including chromosome 9 orphons, were left out of the earlier analysis of some 600 of the donors. A later genetic analysis reported fewer N-insertions in productive TCRs among donors in an Asian-associated ancestry cluster than the approximately 700-donor mean. According to a later analysis, parvovirus B19, influenza, CMV and Epstein-Barr virus appeared linked to several top co-occurrence clusters. A later genetic analysis associated a missense DCLRE1C variant with V-gene and J-gene trimming of TCR beta chains, and an independent cohort replicated the association. Because HLA typing was unavailable for some donors at each locus, only the typed subset was used in association tests.

To prepare the library, the immunoSEQ multiplex PCR assay was applied. For the multiplex PCR, a mixture combining 60 forward primers for TCR Vbeta segments and 13 reverse primers for TCR Jbeta segments was used. The CDR3 region of rearranged TCR beta genes was amplified from genomic DNA by a multiplex PCR assay. Amplified TCR beta libraries were sequenced as 87-base-pair reads on the Illumina HiSeq System. Per the original workflow: In a later analysis, tens of millions of unique TCR beta chains were counted across the approximately 640 repertoires, and roughly 10 million of these chains were shared by at least two donors. Raw reads were error-corrected and collapsed into unique sequences by a nearest-neighbor algorithm in which closely related sequences were merged to remove PCR and sequencing errors. To assign V, D and J gene segments, CDR3 sequences were aligned to IMGT reference sequences. For a sequence to be retained, a match of at least six nucleotides to both a V gene segment and a J gene segment was required. A rearrangement was called productive if the CDR3 had no stop codons and remained in frame with V and J, and every other rearrangement was called non-productive. Following IMGT convention, CDR3 was defined as the stretch from the second conserved V-encoded cysteine to the conserved J-encoded phenylalanine. In an earlier analysis of roughly 610 of the donors, sequences lacking an unambiguous match to a single V gene segment were excluded. An earlier analysis of about 600 of the donors called V segments functional above 56.7% productive rearrangements and segregating when the between-donor standard deviation exceeded 5%. A statistical classification framework was built to diagnose cytomegalovirus status from the catalog of TCR beta chain sequences. V and J gene assignment, in a later analysis, came from comparing TCR nucleotide sequences with IMGT/GENE-DB human TR gene sequences. The TCRdist pipeline was used in a later analysis to assign CDR3 sequences and most-parsimonious VDJ recombination scenarios. In a later analysis, every TCR beta chain was defined by the combination of its CDR3 amino acid sequence and its V-gene family, and reads without a unique V-gene family were dropped. As a way to deal with suspected cross-contamination and a sequencing artifact, a later analysis dropped roughly 600 nucleotide sequences that were highly shared and had low generation probability. In a later analysis, a clonal expansion index was calculated for each public chain from normalized within-repertoire ranks of inferred template counts. A later analysis computed generation probabilities with a VDJ recombination model fitted to out-of-frame rearrangements, and checked the results against IGoR. Hypergeometric tests were used in a later analysis to score TCR-TCR, TCR-HLA and TCR-CMV co-occurrence, with a repertoire-size bias correction applied to the TCR pairs. False discovery rates were estimated in a later analysis by permuting HLA or CMV assignments 20 times. A later analysis grouped co-occurring TCRs with DBSCAN, adding TCRdist sequence similarity when clustering within HLA-allele-positive subsets. Co-occurrence clustering excluded repertoires with fewer than 30,000 or more than 120,000 public chains, plus five with anomalous nucleotide sharing. This immuneACCESS table, as held by TCRdb, lists in-frame sequences with V and J called but not all clones. Of the missing ones, under half trace to an unresolved V gene in checked studies; the others have no known cause. That table furnishes V, J and clone size, whereas the DNA furnished D and trimming. Recorded for this sample are some 100,000 clones; 70% to 85% of them occurred a single time. The ten largest account for 1.2% of the sample.

With respect to this clone: Its antigen specificity is not known. No much larger clone is present one base from it, and per-base qualities are unavailable.

The cohort was made up of 666 healthy bone marrow donors. At the time of sampling, every cohort member was nominally healthy, though immune exposures that went unrecorded were likely present. The donor was CMV seronegative and was included in the group of 352 seronegative cohort members. Each donor provided a peripheral blood sample, and peripheral blood mononuclear cells were used for TCR beta sequencing. The Qiagen DNeasy Blood Extraction Kit was used to extract genomic DNA from the blood cell samples. The clonotype comes from a woman between 18 and 30 years old in good health and CMV-seronegative. Sequencing was performed on PBMCs.

The CDR3 region reads CASKREGGDTQYF. The nucleotide sequence is TGTGCCAGCAAGCGGGAGGGTGGGGATACGCAGTATTTT. The sequence links TRBV28 to TRBJ2-3; 10 of the junction bases match TRBD2. V is trimmed back by 7 bases and J by 6 bases, and the junction contains 4 bases that no gene match accounts for. For CDR1 and CDR2, the germline V gene lists MDHEN and SYDVKM. Including cysteine and phenylalanine, the CDR3 has 13 amino acids. CDR3 DNA is the only sequence kept; it has 39 bases, read in frame from the first base.